These T cell receptor beta chains were read from a single sample in a study of T cell repertoires in cytomegalovirus infection. One entry per CDR3 protein, called by TCRdb with MiXCR from the reads. The data show around 250,000 distinct CDR3 sequences, about 17% seen once. Sequencing used CD8+ T cells from PBMCs. These TCRs come from a human donor in good health (CMV status not recorded). Some clones in this sample may be carry-over from other donors' samples. The CDR3 runs from the conserved cysteine through the conserved F or W. Fields, in order: V gene, D gene, J gene, clone size, CDR3 DNA, CDR3 protein. D genes are given only for firm matches. Not all rows give a size; the values are once, few, many and, for expanded clones, a class.

TRBV12-3/TRBV12-4,.,TRBJ2-5,few,TGTGCCAGCAGCTGGGGGGCTCGTGAGACCCAGTACTTC,CASSWGARETQYF
TRBV12-5,.,TRBJ2-3,few,TGTGCTAGTGGTCCCTCCTTTGGGCCGGGAGACACAGATACGCAGTATTTT,CASGPSFGPGDTDTQYF
TRBV7-9,TRBD1,TRBJ1-2,many,TGTGCCAGCAGCCCTGGGGGGGGACAGGCGTATGGCTACACCTTC,CASSPGGGQAYGYTF
TRBV20-1,TRBD1,TRBJ1-1,.,TGCAGTGCTAGTGGATACAGGGGGGACACTGAAGCTTTCTTT,CSASGYRGDTEAFF
TRBV7-4,.,TRBJ1-4,.,TGTGGTACGACCCAGGCTACAGCTTTTTGGCATGAAAAACTGTTTTTT,CGTTQATAFWHEKLFF
TRBV7-2,.,TRBJ1-1,many,TGTGCCAGCAGCTCCGGGGGGGGGCTTGAAGCTTTCTTT,CASSSGGGLEAFF
TRBV12-3/TRBV12-4,TRBD2,TRBJ2-2,few,TGTGCCAGCAGTTCGGCTAGCGGGGTTGTCGGGGAGCTGTTTTTT,CASSSASGVVGELFF
TRBV9,TRBD2,TRBJ2-7,.,TGTGCCAGCAGCTTGAGTAGCGGGGGTCTAGCCTACGAGCAGTACTTC,CASSLSSGGLAYEQYF
TRBV14,TRBD1,TRBJ2-7,many,TGTGCCAGCGGGGGACAGGGTAGGGGCTACGAGCAGTACTTC,CASGGQGRGYEQYF
TRBV7-3,.,TRBJ2-5,.,TGTGCCAGCAGCTCCCCCAGGGTACCGCAAGAGACCCAGTACTTC,CASSSPRVPQETQYF